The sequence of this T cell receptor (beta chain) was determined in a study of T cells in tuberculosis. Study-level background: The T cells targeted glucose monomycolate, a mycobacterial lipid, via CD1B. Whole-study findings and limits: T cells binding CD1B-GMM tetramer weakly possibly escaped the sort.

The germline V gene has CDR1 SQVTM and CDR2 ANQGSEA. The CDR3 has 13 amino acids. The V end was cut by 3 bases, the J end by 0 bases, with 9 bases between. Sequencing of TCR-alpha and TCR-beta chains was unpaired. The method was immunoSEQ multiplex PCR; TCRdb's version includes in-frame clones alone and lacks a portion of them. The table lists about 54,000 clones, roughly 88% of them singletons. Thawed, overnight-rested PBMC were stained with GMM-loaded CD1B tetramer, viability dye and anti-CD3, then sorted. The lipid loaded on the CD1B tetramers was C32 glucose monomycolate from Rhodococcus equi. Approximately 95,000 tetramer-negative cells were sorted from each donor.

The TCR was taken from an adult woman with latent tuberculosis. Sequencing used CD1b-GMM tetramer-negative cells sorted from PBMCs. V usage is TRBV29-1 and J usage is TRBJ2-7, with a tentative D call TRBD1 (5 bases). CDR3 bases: TGCAGCGTTGAGACCCAGGGCTCCTACGAGCAGTACTTC. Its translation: CSVETQGSYEQYF.